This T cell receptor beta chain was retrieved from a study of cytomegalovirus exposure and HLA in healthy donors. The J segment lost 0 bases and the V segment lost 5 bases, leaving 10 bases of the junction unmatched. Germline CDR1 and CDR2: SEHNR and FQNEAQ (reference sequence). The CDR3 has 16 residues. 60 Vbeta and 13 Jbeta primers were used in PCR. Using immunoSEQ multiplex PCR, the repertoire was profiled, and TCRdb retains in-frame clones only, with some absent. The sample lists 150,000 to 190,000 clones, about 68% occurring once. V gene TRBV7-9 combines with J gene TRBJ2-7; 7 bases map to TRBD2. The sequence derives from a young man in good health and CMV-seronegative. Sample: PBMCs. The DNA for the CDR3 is TGTGCCAGCAGCGACCCCCACGGGGGGAGCTCCTACGAGCAGTACTTC. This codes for CASSDPHGGSSYEQYF.